Shown below are 23 T cell receptor beta chains from a single sample sequenced in a study of blood T cell repertoires in COVID-19. TCRdb's table, derived via immunoSEQ multiplex PCR, lists solely in-frame clones and lacks some. The repertoire holds about 88,000 clones, with 83% as singletons. The sample comprised peripheral blood. Source of these receptors: a human donor in a cohort sampled during active COVID-19.

The V and J genes are TRBV27 and TRBJ2-7; the match to TRBD2 covers 8 bases. Trimming cost V 8 bases and J 5 bases; bases outside gene matches: 11. This CDR3 is built from 14 residues. In germline, CDR1 is MNHEY, CDR2 SMNVEV (reference sequence). The DNA of the CDR3 is TGTGCCAGCTCTCCCGGGGGGGGTACCCACGAGCAGTACTTC. Its protein is CASSPGGGTHEQYF.

The chain links TRBV6-5 to TRBJ2-4, with 10 bases lining up with TRBD1. The V segment lost 6 bases and the J segment 3 bases; nucleotides outside the gene matches: 2. Germline CDR1 and CDR2: MNHEY and SVGAGI. CDR3 length: 14 residues. The CDR3: CASSGQGVKNIQYF. The CDR3 nucleotides are TGTGCCAGCAGCGGACAGGGGGTCAAAAACATTCAGTACTTC.

This clone was observed a few times. The rearrangement links TRBV5-1 to TRBJ2-1; D perhaps matches TRBD2 (5 bases). The CDR3 is 16 amino acids. Trimming removed 1 base at V and 2 bases at J, with 13 bases between. Germline values: CDR1 SGHRS, CDR2 YFSETQ. DNA of the CDR3: TGCGCCAGCAGCTTGCTTGGCTGGGAGACCTACAATGAGCAGTTCTTC. Protein: CASSLLGWETYNEQFF. Full variable domain (outside the CDR3, taken from reference TRBV5-1 and TRBJ2-1): KAGVTQTPRYLIKTRGQQVTLSCSPISGHRSVSWYQQTPGQGLQFLFEYFSETQRNKGNFPGRFSGRQFSNSRSEMNVSTLELGDSALYLCASSLLGWETYNEQFFGPGTRLTVL.

The chain joins TRBV28 to TRBJ2-7, with 7 bases identical to TRBD1. Germline CDR1 and CDR2: MDHEN and SYDVKM. Trimming at V came to 6 bases and at J to 12 bases, leaving 8 bases not matched to a gene. The CDR3 totals 11 residues. The chain's CDR3 is CASRSTGELYF. The CDR3 nucleotides read TGTGCCAGCAGGTCAACAGGGGAACTGTACTTC.

CDR3 protein: CASSLNRVALHF. The DNA for the CDR3 is TGTGCCAGCAGCCTTAACAGGGTAGCCCTCCACTTT. The chain has TRBV7-2 and TRBJ1-6; tentative D call: TRBD1 (6 bases). Per germline, CDR1 SGHTA and CDR2 FQGNSA. CDR3 size: 12 residues. The V and J ends lost 5 bases and 14 bases respectively, with 13 bases between them.

V and J are TRBV12-3 or TRBV12-4 and TRBJ2-7; D is unclear. V was shortened by 5 bases and J by 4 bases, with 9 bases between the two germline ends. The CDR3 spans 12 residues. CDR3 sequence: CASSSHLYEQYF. DNA of the CDR3: TGTGCCAGCAGTAGCCACTTATACGAGCAGTACTTC.

The chain combines TRBV6-5 with TRBJ2-7; maybe TRBD1 (5 bases). This CDR3 region has 12 residues. The germline CDR1 and CDR2 sequences are MNHEY and SVGAGI. Trimming cost V 4 bases and J 4 bases, with 8 bases left between them. CDR3 region: CASSLTAYEQYF. Here the CDR3 DNA reads TGTGCCAGCAGTTTGACAGCGTACGAGCAGTACTTC.

J is TRBJ2-1 and V is TRBV11-1, with D maybe TRBD2 (5 bases). Germline assignment: CDR1 SGHAT and CDR2 FQDESV (reference sequence). There are 15 residues in the CDR3. The V gene lost 1 base and the J gene lost 4 bases, with 11 bases spanning the gap. The CDR3, as DNA: TGTGCCAGCAGCTTAGGGCTAGCCGGTTACAATGAGCAGTTCTTC. Encoded protein: CASSLGLAGYNEQFF.

This chain links TRBV18 with TRBJ2-1; TRBD2 agrees at 7 bases. Germline V gene lookup returns CDR1 KGHSH and CDR2 LQKENI. This CDR3 comprises 16 residues. V shed 3 bases and J 7 bases; nucleotides not matched to a gene: 12. The CDR3 DNA reads TGTGCCAGCTCACCGGTTGCCAGAAGGGGAGGGAATGAGCAGTTCTTC. Residues: CASSPVARRGGNEQFF.

A word on this clone: This sample includes further DNA sequences coding for the same CDR3. The chain recombines TRBV28 with TRBJ1-4, with 7 bases lining up with TRBD1. This CDR3 spans 15 amino acids. Germline values: CDR1 MDHEN, CDR2 SYDVKM. The junction had 3 bases not matched to a gene; V was cut back by 5 bases and J by 0 bases. Here the CDR3 reads CASSRTGATNEKLFF. Here the CDR3 DNA reads TGTGCCAGCAGTCGGACAGGTGCAACTAATGAAAAACTGTTTTTT.

The rearrangement links TRBV27 to TRBJ1-2, with D possibly being TRBD1 (6 bases). In germline, CDR1 is MNHEY, CDR2 SMNVEV (reference sequence). The ends were cut back, 4 bases at V and 3 bases at J, with 12 bases in the middle. The CDR3 has 14 amino acids. The chain's CDR3 is CASSSAGEHYGYTF. Written as DNA, the CDR3 is TGTGCCAGCAGTTCCGCAGGGGAGCACTATGGCTACACCTTC.

The rearrangement uses TRBV5-1 and TRBJ2-7, with TRBD1 matching 8 bases. Germline V CDR1 and CDR2: SGHRS, YFSETQ. The CDR3 is 15 amino acids. The V gene end was trimmed by 2 bases and the J gene end by 5 bases; junction bases not matched to a gene: 9. As DNA, the CDR3 is TGCGCCAGCAGCTTCAGCAGGGGGCAATCGAACGAGCAGTACTTC. This codes for CASSFSRGQSNEQYF.

The J gene is TRBJ1-4, the V gene TRBV7-8; TRBD1 is a possible D gene (5 bases). V dropped 1 base and J dropped 2 bases, with 11 bases sitting between them. The CDR3 length is 16 residues. Germline V lookup: CDR1 SGHVS, CDR2 FQNEAQ. DNA for the CDR3: TGTGCCAGCAGCTTAGGCTCCAGGGCTACTAATGAAAAACTGTTTTTT. The encoded protein is CASSLGSRATNEKLFF. Combining the CDR3 with reference TRBV7-8 and TRBJ1-4 gives the whole variable domain GAGVSQSPRYKVAKRGQDVALRCDPISGHVSLFWYQQALGQGPEFLTYFQNEAQLDKSGLPSDRFFAERPEGSVSTLKIQRTQQEDSAVYLCASSLGSRATNEKLFFGSGTQLSVL.

This clone has a handful of counts. The rearrangement uses TRBV5-1 and TRBJ2-5; perhaps TRBD1 as D (6 bases). The CDR3 extends over 15 amino acids. The V end lost 4 bases, the J end lost 0 bases, and 13 bases lay between the germline ends. Looked up from germline, CDR1 is SGHRS and CDR2 is YFSETQ. CDR3 DNA sequence: TGCGCCAGCAGCGCGGACAGAAAGTACCAAGAGACCCAGTACTTC. Its protein is CASSADRKYQETQYF.

This chain's CDR3 is CASSYGTRVIGNEQFF. CDR3 DNA sequence: TGTGCCAGCAGTTACGGGACAAGGGTTATCGGAAATGAGCAGTTCTTC. The rearrangement joins TRBV6-6 to TRBJ2-1; tentative D call: TRBD1 (6 bases). V was pared by 2 bases and J by 7 bases, with 18 bases between. In germline, CDR1 is MNHNY, CDR2 SVGAGI (reference sequence). CDR3 length: 16 amino acids.

The V gene is TRBV6-5, the J gene TRBJ1-4; maybe TRBD1 (5 bases). Germline V gene lookup returns CDR1 MNHEY and CDR2 SVGAGI. V lost 6 bases and J lost 7, with 15 bases in between. CDR3 length equals 14 residues. CDR3 protein: CASSPGHEIEKLFF. As DNA, the CDR3 is TGTGCCAGCAGCCCCGGACATGAGATTGAAAAACTGTTTTTT.

The genes are TRBV5-5 and TRBJ2-1; TRBD2 matches 8 bases. This CDR3 is 15 amino acids long. With 1 base clipped from V and 5 bases from J, the junction kept 5 bases outside the gene matches. CDR1 and CDR2 from the germline V gene are SGHKS and YYEKEE (reference sequence). The CDR3 nucleotides are TGTGCCAGCAGCTTGTTACTAGCGGAAAACAATGAGCAGTTCTTC. This encodes CASSLLLAENNEQFF.

This chain links TRBV2 with TRBJ2-7; a possible D gene is TRBD2 (5 bases). This CDR3 region has 15 residues. V lost 0 bases and J 4 bases, leaving 13 bases between the germline ends. Germline V gene lookup returns CDR1 SNHLY and CDR2 FYNNEI. The CDR3 nucleotides are TGTGCCAGCAGTGAAGCGGAGGAACACATTTACGAGCAGTACTTC. This sequence encodes CASSEAEEHIYEQYF.

J is TRBJ2-7 and V is TRBV9, with D tentatively TRBD2 (6 bases). The CDR3 is 15 amino acids. CDR1 and CDR2 from the germline V gene are SGDLS and YYNGEE. With 0 bases removed from V and 5 bases from J, the gap between germline ends came to 15 bases. CDR3 sequence reads: CASSVAWGSGDEQYF. In nucleotides, the CDR3 is TGTGCCAGCAGCGTAGCTTGGGGTAGCGGAGACGAGCAGTACTTC.

The gene calls are TRBV19 and TRBJ2-2, with D possibly TRBD1 on 5 matching bases. Trimming took 4 bases from V and 1 from J, leaving 7 bases between them. Per germline, CDR1 LNHDA and CDR2 SQIVND (reference sequence). The CDR3 sequence is 14 residues long. The CDR3 nucleotides are TGTGCCAGTAGTAGCACAGGGAACACCGGGGAGCTGTTTTTT. This codes for CASSSTGNTGELFF.

The rearrangement joins TRBV28 to TRBJ2-7; D is uncertain. V was cut by 7 bases and J by 2 bases, with 12 bases left in between. The CDR3 runs 13 residues. The V gene's germline CDR1 is MDHEN and CDR2 SYDVKM. The CDR3 reads CASTTAFPYEQYF. CDR3 coding DNA: TGTGCCAGCACTACAGCCTTCCCCTACGAGCAGTACTTC.

The V gene is TRBV2, the J gene TRBJ1-5; maybe TRBD1 (5 bases). The V and J ends lost 8 bases and 5 bases respectively, with 13 bases between them. The CDR3 consists of 13 residues. Germline CDR1 and CDR2: SNHLY and FYNNEI. CDR3 sequence (DNA): TGTGCCAGCCGGACACAAAGGGATCAGCCCCAGCATTTT. Translated, it gives CASRTQRDQPQHF.

This chain connects TRBV28 to TRBJ2-6; D may be TRBD1 (6 bases). Trimming removed 5 bases at V and 0 bases at J, with 8 bases between. Germline assignment: CDR1 MDHEN and CDR2 SYDVKM. The CDR3 has 15 amino acids. The CDR3 loop is CASSRQVSGANVLTF. The CDR3 nucleotides are TGTGCCAGCAGTCGACAGGTCTCTGGGGCCAACGTCCTGACTTTC.